The 22 T cell receptor beta chains listed next were all sequenced from one sample in a study of T cell clonality in common variable immunodeficiency. Only in-frame clones appear in the TCRdb table, and some are missing; sequencing was by immunoSEQ multiplex PCR. In total the sample includes 40,000 to 45,000 clones, none of them seen once. Material for sequencing was peripheral blood mononuclear cells. Every receptor here comes from a person between 18 and 75 years old in good health.

This clone was seen at least ten times. CDR3 protein: CASSLSQSYEQYF. The DNA read from the CDR3 is TGTGCCAGCAGCTTATCTCAGTCCTACGAG. V is TRBV7-9 and J is TRBJ2-7, with D unclear. From the germline J gene comes the end of the CDR3, since the read stops 3 residues before it. The germline V and J ends were trimmed by 2 bases and 1 base, with 6 bases remaining between them. CDR3 size: 13 residues. Germline CDR1 and CDR2: SEHNR and FQNEAQ (reference sequence).

This clone was observed at least ten times. A junction boundary mismatches the germline segment, possibly from a read error. The read comes to an end 3 residues before the CDR3 does, leaving the germline J gene to fill in the end. The chain joins TRBV20-1 to TRBJ1-2, with TRBD1 matching 9 bases. The CDR3 runs 15 residues. Looked up from germline, CDR1 is DFQATT and CDR2 is SNEGSKA (reference sequence). The DNA read from the CDR3 is TGCAGTGGTAGACCCCATAAACAGGGGGCCGGTGGC. Translation gives CSGRPHKQGAGG. The full CDR3 protein reads CSGRPHKQGAGGYTF.

This clone was seen many times. The CDR3 goes on 3 residues after the read ends, and that part is filled in from the germline J gene. The gene calls are TRBV7-3 and TRBJ2-1; 7 bases are a match to TRBD2. Germline-derived CDR1 and CDR2 are SGHTA and FQGTGA. Unmatched junction bases numbered 10, after V lost 5 bases and J lost 0 bases. This CDR3 region has 17 residues. The part of the CDR3 DNA that was read is TGTGCCAGCAGCCCAAGCGGGGTTGGGAGCTCCTACAATGAG. This translates into CASSPSGVGSSYNE. The CDR3 in full is CASSPSGVGSSYNEQFF.

For this clone: From the germline J gene comes the end of the CDR3, since the read stops 3 residues before it. The chain is built from TRBV7-2 and TRBJ1-1; possible D gene TRBD1, 5 bases. Per germline, CDR1 SGHTA and CDR2 FQGNSA. V lost 1 base and J 4 bases, leaving 10 bases between the germline ends. The CDR3 is made up of 14 amino acids. CDR3 DNA (partial): TGTGCCAGCAGCTTAGATTACAGGCTCACTGAA. Protein product: CASSLDYRLTE. The CDR3 as a whole reads CASSLDYRLTEAFF.

This clone showed up many times. The part of the CDR3 DNA that was read is TGCGCCAGCAGGATAGCGGGAGACAATGAG. Translation: CASRIAGDNE. In full, the CDR3 reads CASRIAGDNEQFF. The chain recombines TRBV5-1 with TRBJ2-1; 9 bases are shared with TRBD2. The read stops 3 residues short of the end of the CDR3; the missing end is completed from the germline J gene. CDR1 SGHRS and CDR2 YFSETQ come from the germline V gene. This CDR3 comprises 13 residues. Losses at the gene ends were 5 bases for V and 5 bases for J; bases not matched to a gene: 2.

This clone was seen repeatedly, ten times or more. The observed sequence ends 3 residues before the CDR3 terminus, with the missing tail filled in from the germline J gene. The chain has TRBV5-6 and TRBJ2-2, with 7 positions matching TRBD1. Germline assignment: CDR1 SGHDT and CDR2 YYEEEE. The CDR3 covers 15 residues. Trimming cost V 2 bases and J 7 bases; bases outside gene matches: 8. This chain's CDR3 is CASSFRQGEIGELFF. The sequenced part of the CDR3 DNA is TGTGCCAGCAGCTTCCGGCAGGGGGAGATCGGGGAG.

This clone was recorded many times. The DNA ends 3 residues before the CDR3 does, and the rest of the CDR3 is filled in from the germline J gene. The gene calls are TRBV20-1 and TRBJ1-2; no definite D call. Germline V CDR1 and CDR2: DFQATT, SNEGSKA (reference sequence). V was cut by 0 bases and J by 6 bases, with 11 bases left in between. This CDR3 has 13 residues. Partial CDR3 DNA: TGCAGTGCTAGAGATGGAGGGTCGCATGGC. Residues: CSARDGGSHG. The full CDR3 protein reads CSARDGGSHGYTF.

Concerning this clone itself: The read terminates 3 residues ahead of where the CDR3 ends, so the germline J gene completes it. V is TRBV11-2 and J is TRBJ1-1; a possible D gene is TRBD1 (5 bases). The CDR3 spans 15 residues. The V and J ends lost 2 bases and 0 bases respectively, with 10 bases between them. Looked up from germline, CDR1 is SGHAT and CDR2 is FQNNGV. Partial CDR3 DNA: TGTGCCAGCAGCTTAAGGGGCGCGCTGAACACTGAA. This codes for CASSLRGALNTE. In full, the CDR3 is CASSLRGALNTEAFF.

In its sample, this clone was seen many times. The read ends 3 residues before the CDR3 terminus; that terminus is restored from the germline J gene. This rearrangement joins TRBV10-3 to TRBJ1-5, with no clear D. V was pared by 0 bases and J by 4 bases, with 7 bases between. This CDR3 has 14 amino acids. CDR1 is ENHRY and CDR2 is SYGVKD in the germline V gene. The part of the CDR3 DNA that was read is TGTGCCATCAGTGAGTCGGGCGGGAATCAGCCC. This sequence encodes CAISESGGNQP. The complete CDR3 reads CAISESGGNQPQHF.

This clone has at least ten counts. The sequenced part of the CDR3 DNA is TGTGCCAGCAGTTTGACAGGGGATACG. Amino acid sequence: CASSLTGDT. The whole CDR3 region reads CASSLTGDTQYF. V and J are TRBV12-3 or TRBV12-4 and TRBJ2-3, with 7 bases that match TRBD1. From the germline J gene comes the end of the CDR3, since the read stops 3 residues before it. This CDR3 spans 12 amino acids. V lost 3 bases to trimming and J lost 6 bases; unmatched junction nucleotides: 0.

At least ten counts were recorded for this clone. From the germline J gene comes the end of the CDR3, since the read stops 3 residues before it. The V call is TRBV27, the J call TRBJ2-1; 9 bases agree with TRBD2. This CDR3 comprises 15 residues. Germline CDR1 reads MNHEY; CDR2 reads SMNVEV (reference sequence). V shed 2 bases and J 7 bases; nucleotides not matched to a gene: 6. The CDR3 is CASSLGGGRGNEQFF. Partial CDR3 DNA: TGTGCCAGCAGTTTAGGTGGCGGGAGGGGGAATGAG.

This clone has at least ten counts. CDR3: CATRGRDSNQPQHF. CDR3 DNA (partial): TGTGCCACCCGGGGGAGGGATAGCAATCAGCCC. V and J are TRBV10-3 and TRBJ1-5, with D tentatively TRBD1 (5 bases). From the germline J gene comes the end of the CDR3, since the read stops 3 residues before it. Trimming stripped 10 bases from V and 0 bases from J, with 13 bases between. The CDR3 loop spans 14 amino acids. Germline V gene sequence: CDR1 ENHRY, CDR2 SYGVKD.

This clone was recorded at least ten times. The CDR3 DNA, read in part, is TGTGCCAGCAGCCAAGCGGGGGACAGAGTAGAA. This encodes CASSQAGDRVE. The full CDR3 reads CASSQAGDRVEAFF. This sequence joins TRBV4-2 and TRBJ1-1; 7 bases are a match to TRBD1. From the germline J gene comes the end of the CDR3, since the read stops 3 residues before it. Looked up from germline, CDR1 is LGHNA and CDR2 is YNFKEQ. There are 14 residues in the CDR3.

This clone has ten or more counts. The read terminates 3 residues ahead of where the CDR3 ends, so the germline J gene completes it. The rearrangement joins TRBV7-6 to TRBJ2-1, with 7 nucleotides matching TRBD1. The CDR3 has 15 amino acids. The V and J ends lost 5 bases and 0 bases, in that order; junction bases with no gene match: 4. Germline assignment: CDR1 SGHVS and CDR2 FNYEAQ. CDR3 region: CASSEGASSYNEQFF. Partial CDR3 DNA: TGTGCCAGCAGCGAGGGGGCCAGCTCCTACAATGAG.

This clone was counted many times. The read ends 3 residues before the CDR3 terminus; that terminus is restored from the germline J gene. The rearrangement uses TRBV5-1 and TRBJ2-7; TRBD2 agrees at 11 bases. The CDR3 has 16 amino acids. CDR1 and CDR2 (germline): SGHRS, YFSETQ. J lost 0 bases, V lost 1 base, and 3 bases had no gene match. The sequenced part of the CDR3 DNA is TGCGCCAGCAGCTTGTATAGCGGGAGGGCCTCCTACGAG. Its translation is CASSLYSGRASYE. The entire CDR3 is CASSLYSGRASYEQYF.

This clone appeared many times. The junction does not match germline at one end; this may be a read error. The read comes to an end 3 residues before the CDR3 does, leaving the germline J gene to fill in the end. This chain joins TRBV4-2 and TRBJ2-5; 12 nucleotides match TRBD2. Germline V lookup: CDR1 LGHNA, CDR2 YNFKEQ. This CDR3 spans 16 amino acids. Here the CDR3 reads CASSPRLAGAGETQYF. Partial CDR3 DNA: TGCGCCAGCAGCCCCAGACTAGCGGGGGCGGGGGAGACC.

This clone was detected ten times or more. The read comes to an end 3 residues before the CDR3 does, leaving the germline J gene to fill in the end. V usage is TRBV7-3 and J usage is TRBJ2-2; D remains ambiguous. V lost 5 bases and J 7 bases, leaving 8 bases between the germline ends. Germline CDR1 and CDR2: SGHTA and FQGTGA. This CDR3 has 12 residues. Here the CDR3 reads CASSLSYGELFF. The CDR3 DNA, read in part, is TGTGCCAGCAGCCTTAGTTACGGGGAG.

This clone was picked up many times. The sequence runs out 3 residues before the end of the CDR3; the remainder is reconstructed from the germline J gene. The chain combines TRBV6-4 with TRBJ2-3; 7 bases are a match to TRBD2. The CDR3 runs 16 residues. The ends lost 1 base at V and 2 bases at J; junction bases unmatched: 6. The germline gives CDR1 MRHNA, CDR2 SNTAGT. CDR3: CASSDWGGSDTDTQYF. The sequenced CDR3 bases are TGTGCCAGCAGTGACTGGGGGGGGTCAGACACAGATACG.

This clone appeared many times. The CDR3 bases that were read are TGTGCCAGCAGCTTATCGGGTACCTACAATGAG. Its translation: CASSLSGTYNE. The whole CDR3 region reads CASSLSGTYNEQFF. The chain couples TRBV13 to TRBJ2-1; D uncertain. The read falls 3 residues short of the CDR3 end, and the missing part is taken from the germline J gene. V was shortened by 2 bases and J by 2 bases, with 7 bases between the two germline ends. The CDR3 length is 14 residues. From germline, CDR1 is PRHDT and CDR2 FYEKMQ (reference sequence).

This clone appeared many times. The read halts 3 residues ahead of the CDR3 end, with the missing end drawn from the germline J gene. V and J are TRBV2 and TRBJ2-5; the match to TRBD2 covers 9 bases. Germline values: CDR1 SNHLY, CDR2 FYNNEI. The CDR3 sequence is 14 residues long. J lost 5 bases, V lost 6 bases, and 7 bases had no gene match. The CDR3: CASRGGGRAETQYF. CDR3 DNA, as far as it was read: TGTGCCAGCAGAGGGGGCGGGAGGGCCGAGACC.

This clone has ten or more counts. Coverage ceases 3 residues before the CDR3 finishes, and the germline J gene fills in the end. The chain uses TRBV20-1 and TRBJ1-3; D perhaps matches TRBD1 (5 bases). CDR3 length: 13 amino acids. V dropped 4 bases and J dropped 8 bases, with 15 bases sitting between them. The V gene's germline CDR1 is DFQATT and CDR2 SNEGSKA (reference sequence). The part of the CDR3 DNA that was read is TGCAGTGCTATCATCAGGGAGAGGGACACC. Translation: CSAIIRERDT. The whole CDR3 reads CSAIIRERDTIYF.

In this sample, this clone turned up many times. The read stops 3 residues short of the end of the CDR3; the missing end is completed from the germline J gene. V usage is TRBV29-1 and J usage is TRBJ2-7; 9 bases match TRBD1. V lost 7 bases, J lost 3 bases, and 13 bases stayed unmatched. Germline CDR1 and CDR2: SQVTM and ANQGSEA. This CDR3 has 15 residues. CDR3: CSATPPGQGSYEQYF. Incomplete CDR3 DNA: TGCAGCGCTACCCCCCCGGGACAGGGTAGCTACGAG.